Here is one T cell receptor (beta chain) with its context. Assay: immunoSEQ multiplex PCR; the TCRdb copy retains only in-frame clones and omits some. The sample includes some 150,000 clones, around 90% of them seen just once. The source of the sample is a study of blood T cell repertoires in COVID-19. The sequence was obtained from a woman between 55 and 75 years old who had recovered from COVID-19. Sequenced: peripheral blood.

CDR3 in DNA: TGTGCCAGCGGCTCCCCCCGTGGCTACACCTTC. It codes for CASGSPRGYTF. This chain uses TRBV2 with TRBJ1-2, with D uncertain. Germline CDR1 SNHLY, CDR2 FYNNEI. The CDR3 is 11 amino acids. Trimming removed 8 bases from V and 7 bases from J, with 11 bases in between.